Listed here is a single TCR beta chain. No antigen is known for it. Germline V gives CDR1 SGHRS, CDR2 YFSETQ. The CDR3 has 14 residues. Trimming took 3 bases from V and 5 from J; bases not matched to a gene: 6. Each sorted subset replicate got 200 ng genomic DNA, around 29,000 genomes. In the source study's methods: Filtering differed because ImmunoSEQ produced junction-only sequences that carried no quality scores. Repertoires were generated with immunoSEQ multiplex PCR, while TCRdb's copy carries only in-frame clones and drops some. The V and J calls and clone size were taken over from that table, and D and trimming were inferred from the DNA. The table shows hundreds of thousands of clones, with less than 80% occurring only once. The data stem from a study of shared clonotypes between healthy human individuals. Study-level background: Every donor yielded three CD4 naive, three CD4 memory, two CD8 naive and one CD8 memory plate. Notes on the study in general: Across a handful of donors, naive CD4 shared roughly 5%, naive CD8 3% to 3.5%, memory CD4 about 2.4%, memory CD8 0.4% to 0.5%.

Input material: memory CD4+ T cells sorted from blood. As for subset: CD45RA-negative fraction. The source of this sequence is a woman under 40 in good health. The rearrangement joins TRBV5-1 to TRBJ1-1, with 8 bases that match TRBD1. The CDR3 is CASSSDRVGTEAFF. Written as DNA, the CDR3 is TGCGCCAGCAGCTCGGACAGGGTTGGGACTGAAGCTTTCTTT.